The entry that follows covers one T cell receptor beta chain sequence. There is no known antigen for this receptor. Per-nucleotide qualities are absent, and no much larger clonotype sits a single base away. Using the deep immunoSEQ assay, TCR CDR3 regions were amplified from genomic DNA by multiplex PCR. For each cell subset, the extracted genomic DNA was distributed evenly across all wells of several immunoSEQ 96-well plates, and each plate served as one replicate. Each replicate PCR for sorted subsets received 150 to 250 ng genomic DNA, equal to tens of thousands of T cell genomes. The purified libraries were quantified using a Qubit 3.0 fluorometer, sized with a Bioanalyzer 2100, and then quantified again using the KAPA Library Quantification kit. Each immunoSEQ 96-well plate was sequenced on its own single-read 150-cycle Illumina NextSeq 550 flow cell. Per the original workflow: Because only junctional sequences without quality scores were contained in the immunoSEQ output, filtering matching that applied to full-length reads could not be performed. Sequences were annotated with PyIR, a Python wrapper for IgBLAST v1.9, using IMGT germline references to assign V/J genes and CDR3. Any read was removed if the V/J assignment was weak (E-value above 1e-6), the CDR3 was missing, or the read contained stop codons, out-of-frame junctions, or ambiguous translated residues. V3J clonotypes were defined by identical inferred V gene, J gene, and CDR3 amino acid sequence. Percentage overlap between repertoires was calculated by dividing the number of shared unique clonotypes by the size of the smaller repertoire. Repertoire richness was assessed with RTK rarefaction, the Chao1 estimator, and Recon v2.1 estimates of unobserved clonotypes. Generation probabilities for all TCRbeta clonotypes obtained by the gDNA method from a handful of donors were computed using OLGA. Held by TCRdb, this immuneACCESS table contains in-frame sequences only and omits some clones. Under half of the omission traces to an unresolved V gene where checked; the cause of the rest is unknown. V, J and clone size derive from that table, while D and trimming were established from the DNA sequence. Here the sample has about 600,000 clones; almost 97% occur a single time. The ten largest clones represent approximately 0.057% of the sample.

The cysteine opens and the phenylalanine closes a CDR3 of 14 amino acids. Left in the record is the CDR3 DNA by itself, 42 bases read in frame from the first base. V sheds 0 bases and J sheds 4 bases, leaving 7 bases between their ends. Sequences MNHEY (CDR1) and SVGAGI (CDR2) are obtained from the germline V gene. This specimen comes from a study of shared clonotypes between healthy human individuals (dated by TCRdb to 2018 to 2021). Notes on the research overall: The cohort comprised a couple of women and a few men aged 18 to 49 years. For each donor, CD4 naive and CD4 memory were each given three plates, CD8 naive was given two plates, and CD8 memory was given one plate. The study deeply sequenced blood TCR repertoires of about five healthy adults to estimate repertoire size and the extent of clonotype sharing between individuals. Different laboratories and diverse techniques were used to prepare libraries and sequence TCR repertoires, to increase sequencing depth and limit assay-specific biases. Per donor, leukapheresis produced somewhere between about 0.8 and 9.5 billion PBMCs. Results the study describes overall, beyond this receptor: Sharing across a handful of donors was observed for around 5% of naive CD4, 3.5% of naive CD8, roughly 2.3% of memory CD4, and roughly 0.4% of memory CD8 clonotypes. Because the study included a small number of donors, the genetic and exposure-history diversity represented was limited. Even with the large sequencing depth, rarefaction of the sorted-subset datasets indicated that sequencing was incomplete. Sampling was limited to blood, and TCR repertoires in tissue likely differ from TCR repertoires in blood. Naive subsets generally had larger estimated clonotype richness than memory subsets did. Pairwise subsampling indicated that sequencing depth was expected to affect the degree of clonotype sharing among donors. Compared with non-shared clonotypes, clonotypes shared by all four sorted-subset donors had higher generation probabilities.

The donors were healthy, HIV-negative adults with no recently reported acute infections or vaccinations. All donors were Caucasian adults living in Nashville, Tennessee, USA. Magnetic negative selection was used to enrich CD4+ T cells, after which naive cells were positively selected on CD45RA and the negative fraction became the memory subset. Blood was obtained by leukapheresis, after which PBMCs were separated by Ficoll-Histopaque density gradient centrifugation and cryopreserved in liquid nitrogen vapor phase. Analytical flow cytometry was used to check the purity and quantity of each magnetically sorted T cell population. Each sorted fraction had its genomic DNA isolated and then quantified by UV absorbance on a Nanodrop 2000c.

This TCR was sampled from a woman aged 25 to 39 in good health. Material: naive CD4+ T cells sorted from blood. Taken with the paper, the label for cell subset or site translates to: CD45RA+ positively selected. Recombination linked TRBV6-5 to TRBJ1-3; no D gene is confidently identified. The CDR3: CASSYSYKGNTIYF. The DNA is as follows: TGTGCCAGCAGTTACTCCTACAAGGGAAACACCATATATTTT.